This entry concerns a single TCR beta chain. One junction end disagrees with the germline gene, perhaps due to a read error. The data are from a study of tumor-infiltrating lymphocytes in primary liver carcinoma. CDR3 size: 17 residues. Looked up from germline, CDR1 is LNHDA and CDR2 is SQIVND (reference sequence). The input was 450 to 550 ng total RNA; TCR beta cDNA was made from it with a constant-region primer. Three nested multiplex PCR rounds of slightly modified ARM-PCR generated TCR beta libraries. A C-beta reverse primer was combined with TRBV1-TRBV30 forward primers in the first two PCR rounds, and each round had roughly 11 cycles. TCRdb passed the multiplex PCR reads through MiXCR, listing each CDR3 protein once. This table holds about 110,000 distinct CDR3 sequences, approximately 78% found once. RNA and DNA were co-extracted from around 20-30 mg of unsorted bulk tissue. With chronic HBV infection, the patients were also treatment-naive. Separate regions, five per tumor, were sampled.

The sample was liver tumor tissue from sampling region 3. Regarding subset: tumor region T3, left-lateral pole. The clonotype comes from a man aged 40-55 years with primary liver carcinoma and hepatitis B virus infection. The rearrangement joins TRBV19 to TRBJ1-1; TRBD1 matches 11 bases. CDR3 amino acids: CASRTRGQGDLNTKAFF. CDR3 nucleotide sequence: TGTGCCAGTCGCACCCGGGGACAGGGGGATCTGAACACTAAAGCTTTCTTT.